The 24 T cell receptor beta chains below all came from one sample that was sequenced in a study of tumor and adjacent non-tumor tissue in lung cancer. TCRbeta libraries were built with three rounds of nested PCR, modified from ARM-PCR. A single record per CDR3 protein comes from TCRdb applying MiXCR to the multiplex PCR reads. The sample yields 110,000 or so distinct CDR3 sequences, roughly 77% seen once. No cell sorting was done before RNA was extracted from the tissue. Material: lung tumor tissue. The origin of the receptors is an older woman with non-small cell lung cancer.

Points on this clonotype: The junction and the germline gene differ at one end; a read error may be behind it. This chain links TRBV11-3 with TRBJ2-1, with TRBD2 matching over 12 bases. Germline V CDR1 and CDR2: SGHNT, YENEEA. CDR3 length: 17 amino acids. The CDR3 loop is CARSLVLTSGSHNDQFF. Here the CDR3 DNA reads TGTGCTAGGAGCTTAGTGTTGACTAGCGGGAGCCACAATGATCAGTTCTTC.

Regarding this clonotype: Being one base from a much bigger clone, this may be a read error. The chain joins TRBV30 to TRBJ2-2; TRBD1 might be the D (5 bases). Trimming took 4 bases from V and 1 from J, leaving 10 bases between them. The CDR3 has 14 residues. Looked up from germline, CDR1 is GTSNPN and CDR2 is SVGIG (reference sequence). The CDR3 nucleotides are TGTGCCTGGACTGTAGACAGGAACACCGGGGAGCTGTTTTTT. The encoded protein is CAWTVDRNTGELFF.

Of note for this clonotype: The conserved final phenylalanine or tryptophan is absent from the CDR3, which likely points to a read error. No DNA is shown, since the ends of the CDR3 on it are uncertain; the CDR3 is the one TCRdb lists. The chain uses TRBV11-2 and TRBJ2-6; the listed D gene, TRBD2, was not tested against the DNA. The CDR3 is 14 residues long, ends included. Germline V gene data show CDR1 as SGHAT and CDR2 as FQNNGV. CDR3 sequence reads: CASSPLPGANVLTL.

With respect to this clonotype: With a much larger clone just one base away, this may be a read error. The chain has TRBV4-3 and TRBJ1-5; D possibly corresponds to TRBD1 (5 bases). Germline V lookup: CDR1 LGHNA, CDR2 YSLEER. This CDR3 is 17 amino acids long. CDR3 sequence: CANSQERGTRGRAKQHF. CDR3 nucleotides: TGCGCCAACAGCCAAGAAAGGGGCACACGAGGTAGGGCAAAACAGCATTTT.

In regard to this clonotype: At one boundary the junction diverges from the germline segment, which might be a read error. This chain links TRBV29-1 with TRBJ1-2; D is uncertain. The CDR3 spans 12 residues. CDR1 is SQVTM, CDR2 ANQGSEA, per germline. In DNA form, the CDR3 reads TGCACCGTTAATCCCGACAAGGATGGCTACACCTTC. Translating it yields CTVNPDKDGYTF.

Many counts were recorded for this clonotype. This chain joins TRBV10-3 and TRBJ2-7; TRBD2 might be the D (6 bases). The CDR3 consists of 12 residues. Germline V gene data show CDR1 as ENHRY and CDR2 as SYGVKD. V lost 4 bases and J 3 bases, leaving 7 bases between the germline ends. The CDR3: CAISGGDYEQYF. The CDR3, as DNA: TGTGCCATCAGTGGGGGGGACTACGAGCAGTACTTC.

A remark on this clonotype: A much bigger clone sits one base away, suggesting this may be a read error. The CDR3 does not close with the conserved phenylalanine or tryptophan, likely indicating a read error. The chain carries TRBV4-3 and TRBJ1-1; 7 bases are shared with TRBD1. Per the germline V gene, CDR1 is LGHNA and CDR2 is YSLEER. V was clipped by 0 bases and J by 6 bases; unmatched bases: 4. This CDR3 comprises 14 residues. The CDR3 DNA follows: TGCGCCAGCAGCCAAGATTCCCAGGGGGCTGAAGCTTTCTTA. It is translated as CASSQDSQGAEAFL.

The rearrangement joins TRBV30 to TRBJ2-2, with TRBD1 identical over 12 bases. Germline CDR1 is GTSNPN and CDR2 is SVGIG (reference sequence). The CDR3 consists of 17 residues. Trimming took 0 bases from V and 5 from J; bases not matched to a gene: 7. The CDR3 bases are TGTGCCTGGAGTGTACTAGGGACAGGGGGCGTAACCGGGGAGCTGTTTTTT. This encodes CAWSVLGTGGVTGELFF.

Details on this clonotype: Being one base from a much bigger clone, this may be a read error. CDR3 nucleotide sequence: TGCAGTGATAGAGATCCTAGCGGCCCCTACGAGCAGTACTTC. Encoded protein: CSDRDPSGPYEQYF. The rearrangement uses TRBV20-1 and TRBJ2-7; 7 bases are a match to TRBD2. Germline V gene lookup returns CDR1 DFQATT and CDR2 SNEGSKA (reference sequence). CDR3 length equals 14 residues.

A word on this clonotype: Just one base apart from a much larger clone, this may be a read error. This chain uses TRBV20-1 with TRBJ1-1; TRBD1 is a possible D gene (5 bases). CDR3 length equals 15 residues. V was pared by 5 bases and J by 1 base, with 17 bases between. CDR1 and CDR2 from the germline V gene are DFQATT and SNEGSKA (reference sequence). The DNA for the CDR3 is TGCAGTGCTGATGGCGGCAGGGAGGAGAACACTGAAGCTTTCTTT. Translation gives CSADGGREENTEAFF.

Remarks on this clonotype: An end of the junction does not agree with germline; a read error may underlie this. This chain links TRBV11-1 with TRBJ1-5; 8 nucleotides align to TRBD1. Per the germline V gene, CDR1 is SGHAT and CDR2 is FQDESV (reference sequence). This CDR3 has 13 amino acids. The CDR3 protein is CANSLVDRGPQHF. CDR3 DNA: TGTGCCAACAGCTTAGTCGACAGGGGCCCCCAGCATTTT. Full variable domain (rest looked up from reference TRBV11-1 and TRBJ1-5): EAEVAQSPRYKITEKSQAVAFWCDPISGHATLYWYRQILGQGPELLVQFQDESVVDDSQLPKDRFSAERLKGVDSTLKIQPAELGDSAMYLCANSLVDRGPQHFGDGTRLSIL.

The rearrangement joins TRBV4-3 to TRBJ2-5; possibly TRBD1 for D (6 bases). The CDR3 sequence is 16 residues long. Germline loops: CDR1 LGHNA, CDR2 YSLEER. The ends were cut back, 0 bases at V and 4 bases at J, with 15 bases in the middle. CDR3 nucleotide sequence: TGCGCCAGCAGCCAAGAAAATGGGGGCCGAGCAGAGACCCAGTACTTC. Translation gives CASSQENGGRAETQYF.

The V call is TRBV4-3, the J call TRBJ2-1; the D call may be TRBD1 or TRBD2 (5 bases each). The CDR3 loop spans 17 amino acids. Trimming shortened V by 4 bases and J by 3 bases, and 19 bases separated the two germline ends. Germline values: CDR1 LGHNA, CDR2 YSLEER. The CDR3 coding sequence is TGCGCCAGCAGCCCCTTCCCCGCTAGTGGGGGCTACAATGAGCAGTTCTTC. Translation: CASSPFPASGGYNEQFF.

The table lists this clonotype with a few counts. This may come from a read error, since a much larger clone is one base off. The CDR3 nucleotides read TGCAGCGCATCCGTCCCGGGGCACGAGCAGTACTTC. It encodes CSASVPGHEQYF. This rearrangement joins TRBV29-1 to TRBJ2-7; either TRBD1 or TRBD2 may fit D (5 bases each). The germline V gene has CDR1 SQVTM and CDR2 ANQGSEA. The CDR3 sequence is 12 residues long. The V end lost 7 bases, the J end lost 5 bases, and 15 bases lay between the germline ends.

This clonotype is a singleton in its sample. With a much larger clone just one base away, this may be a read error. The V gene is TRBV4-1, the J gene TRBJ1-3; D gene ambiguous. The CDR3 loop spans 12 amino acids. Germline V lookup: CDR1 MGHRA, CDR2 YSYEKL. The CDR3 sequence: CANSQVRNTIYF. For the CDR3, the DNA is TGCGCCAACAGCCAAGTGAGAAACACCATATATTTT.

To note about this clonotype: It may be a read error: a sequence one base away is much more abundant. Since no conserved phenylalanine or tryptophan closes the CDR3, a read error is the likely cause. The chain recombines TRBV12-3 or TRBV12-4 with TRBJ1-1; no clear D gene. The V gene lost 7 bases and the J gene lost 2 bases, with 11 bases spanning the gap. This CDR3 contains 13 residues. The CDR3 is CASTLLPNTEAFL. CDR3 DNA sequence: TGTGCCAGCACCCTCTTACCAAACACTGAAGCTTTCCTT.

The chain uses TRBV6-6 and TRBJ2-1, with a possible D match to TRBD1 (6 bases). The CDR3 extends over 14 amino acids. The germline gives CDR1 MNHNY, CDR2 SVGAGI (reference sequence). The CDR3 nucleotides are TGTGTCAACAGTTACTCCCTTTACAGGGATGAGCAGTTCTTC. Translation: CVNSYSLYRDEQFF.

The V gene is TRBV11-3, the J gene TRBJ1-6; D might be TRBD1 (6 bases). Germline V gene sequence: CDR1 SGHNT, CDR2 YENEEA. This CDR3 has 15 amino acids. Trimming took 3 bases from V and 19 from J, leaving 25 bases between them. The CDR3 is CASSLEDRYNSPRHF. The CDR3 coding sequence is TGTGCCAGCAGCTTGGAGGACAGATATAATTCACCCCGTCACTTT.

For this clonotype: A much larger clone differs by one base, so this may be a read error. This chain connects TRBV12-3 or TRBV12-4 to TRBJ1-4; 7 nucleotides align to TRBD1. The length of the CDR3 is 14 residues. The V segment lost 10 bases and the J segment 6 bases; nucleotides outside the gene matches: 11. CDR3 DNA: TGTGCCAACACCATCGACAGGGCTCATGAAAAACTGTTTTTT. Its translation is CANTIDRAHEKLFF.

V and J are TRBV6-6 and TRBJ2-5; TRBD2 matches at 11 bases. CDR1 and CDR2 from the germline V gene are MNHNY and SVGAGI (reference sequence). The CDR3 is made up of 16 amino acids. In DNA, the CDR3 is TGTCTCGGCAGTACGGGGGTTGGACTAGCGGGTCACACCCAGTACTTC. Encoded protein: CLGSTGVGLAGHTQYF.

This clonotype was counted between two and nine times. The chain couples TRBV5-1 to TRBJ1-1; 8 nucleotides match TRBD1. V was pared by 7 bases and J by 2 bases, with 7 bases of the junction left unmatched. This CDR3 has 14 amino acids. Germline V gives CDR1 SGHRS, CDR2 YFSETQ. This CDR3 reads CASAYTGGNTEAFF. The DNA of the CDR3 is TGCGCCAGCGCCTATACAGGGGGAAACACTGAAGCTTTCTTT. Full variable domain (outside the CDR3, taken from reference TRBV5-1 and TRBJ1-1): KAGVTQTPRYLIKTRGQQVTLSCSPISGHRSVSWYQQTPGQGLQFLFEYFSETQRNKGNFPGRFSGRQFSNSRSEMNVSTLELGDSALYLCASAYTGGNTEAFFGQGTRLTVV.

In its sample, this clonotype is medium-sized. Relative to the germline gene, one junction end is altered; a read error may explain this. The rearrangement joins TRBV11-1 to TRBJ2-7, with 7 bases matching TRBD1. Germline V gene lookup returns CDR1 SGHAT and CDR2 FQDESV (reference sequence). This CDR3 is 15 amino acids long. The DNA for the CDR3 is TGTGCCAGCAGTTTAGGGGGCACAAAAACCTACGAGCAGTACTTC. Translating it yields CASSLGGTKTYEQYF.

This rearrangement joins TRBV20-1 to TRBJ1-2; no firm D call. This CDR3 is 12 amino acids long. Germline V gene data show CDR1 as DFQATT and CDR2 as SNEGSKA (reference sequence). V lost 7 bases and J lost 3, with 12 bases in between. As DNA, the CDR3 is TGCAGTGTTACTTCCACCTACTATGGCTACACCTTC. Amino acids: CSVTSTYYGYTF.

Regarding this clonotype: One end of the junction fails to match germline, which may point to a read error. This rearrangement joins TRBV20-1 to TRBJ1-1, with 9 positions matching TRBD1. CDR3 size: 16 residues. The germline CDR1 and CDR2 sequences are DFQATT and SNEGSKA (reference sequence). The CDR3 sequence is CSVTPGQGRQNCEAFF. The CDR3 DNA reads as TGCAGTGTAACTCCGGGACAGGGTAGACAGAACTGTGAAGCCTTCTTT.